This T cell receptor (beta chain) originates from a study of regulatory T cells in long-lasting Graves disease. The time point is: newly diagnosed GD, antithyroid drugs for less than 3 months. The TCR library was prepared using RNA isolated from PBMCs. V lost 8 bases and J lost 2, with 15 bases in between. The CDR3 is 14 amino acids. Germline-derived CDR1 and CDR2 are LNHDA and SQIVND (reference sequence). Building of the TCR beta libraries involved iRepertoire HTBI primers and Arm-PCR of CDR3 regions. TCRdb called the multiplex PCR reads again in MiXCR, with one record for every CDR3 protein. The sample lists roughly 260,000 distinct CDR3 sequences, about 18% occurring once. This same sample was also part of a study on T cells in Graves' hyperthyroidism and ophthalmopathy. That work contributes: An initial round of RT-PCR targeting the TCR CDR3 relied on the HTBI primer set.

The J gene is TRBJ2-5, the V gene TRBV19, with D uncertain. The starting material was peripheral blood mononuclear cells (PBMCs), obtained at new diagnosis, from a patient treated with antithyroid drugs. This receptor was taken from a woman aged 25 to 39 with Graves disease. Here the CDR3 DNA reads TGTGCCAGTGGGTCTGCGGCACCGCAAGAGACCCAGTACTTC. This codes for CASGSAAPQETQYF. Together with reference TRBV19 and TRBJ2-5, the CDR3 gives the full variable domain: DGGITQSPKYLFRKEGQNVTLSCEQNLNHDAMYWYRQDPGQGLRLIYYSQIVNDFQKGDIAEGYSVSREKKESFPLTVTSAQKNPTAFYLCASGSAAPQETQYFGPGTRLLVL.